This T cell receptor (beta chain) was sequenced in a study of cytomegalovirus exposure and HLA in healthy donors. The assay was immunoSEQ multiplex PCR, and TCRdb's table has in-frame clones only and misses some. The table lists tens of thousands of clones, 93% of them singletons, with 5.8% in the top ten. CDR3 size: 16 residues. Sequencing was performed on PBMCs. This rearrangement joins TRBV21-1 to TRBJ2-7; TRBD1, the table's D call, was not compared with the DNA. TRBV21-1 is tagged as a pseudogene. The source is a young woman in good health and CMV-seronegative. CDR3 protein: CASSRGTAEPSYEQYV. CDR3 coding DNA: TGTGCCAGCAGCAGAGGGACAGCTGAACCCTCCTACGAGCAGTACGTC.